Here is one T cell receptor beta chain with its context. There is no known antigen for this receptor. One base away there is no much larger clone; base qualities are not given. The data belong to a study of CD4+ T cells in melanoma (dated by TCRdb to 2022 to 2024). For the study in its entirety: The study investigated neoantigen-specific CD4+ T cells in human melanoma.

The donors were people with melanoma. The germline V end is reduced by 5 bases and the J end by 4 bases; junction bases left unmatched: 12. The CDR3 sequence holds 16 residues, the cysteine and phenylalanine included. Only the CDR3 portion is preserved as DNA: 48 bases, with reading frame beginning at the first base. The germline V gene yields SGHTA for CDR1 and FQGNSA for CDR2. Overall study results and their limits: According to the report, neoantigen-specific CD4+ T cells in melanoma displayed diverse differentiation states. Neoantigen-specific CD4+ T cells were reported to be correlated with the function of CD8+ T cells, macrophages and B cells.

Receptor amplification or capture employed the immunoSEQ multiplex PCR assay. TCRdb limited this immuneACCESS table to in-frame rearrangements with V and J called. A share of clones is missing; checked studies link under half to unresolved V genes, and the rest is unexplained. The sample table records tens of thousands of clones; roughly two thirds of these occur just once. The top ten clonotypes cover approximately 5% of the sample. The sample was tumor tissue. This receptor was taken from a human donor with melanoma. The chain links TRBV7-2 with TRBJ1-2; 8 bases in between match TRBD1. The base sequence is TGTGCCAGCAGCCGGGACAGGCGGGGACCCATCTATGGCTACACCTTC. It translates as CASSRDRRGPIYGYTF.